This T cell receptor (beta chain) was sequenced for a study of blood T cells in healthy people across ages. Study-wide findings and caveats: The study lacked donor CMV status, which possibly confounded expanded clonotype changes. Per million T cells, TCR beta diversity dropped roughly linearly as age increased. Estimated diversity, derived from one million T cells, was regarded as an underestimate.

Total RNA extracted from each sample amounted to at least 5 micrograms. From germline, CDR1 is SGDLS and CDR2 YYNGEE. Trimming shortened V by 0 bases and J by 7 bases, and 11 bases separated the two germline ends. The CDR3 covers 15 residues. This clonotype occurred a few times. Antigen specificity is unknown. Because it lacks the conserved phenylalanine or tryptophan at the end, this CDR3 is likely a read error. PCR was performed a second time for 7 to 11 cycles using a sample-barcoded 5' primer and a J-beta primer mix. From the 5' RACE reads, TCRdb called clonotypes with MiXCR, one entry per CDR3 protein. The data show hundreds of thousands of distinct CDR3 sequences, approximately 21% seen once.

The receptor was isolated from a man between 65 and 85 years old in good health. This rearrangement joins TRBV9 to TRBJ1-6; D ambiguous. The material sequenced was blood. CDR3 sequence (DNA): TGTGCCAGCAGCGTAGTAGGTCTACGGAATTCACCCCTCCACCTT. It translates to CASSVVGLRNSPLHL.